This passage covers 32 T cell receptor beta chains from one sample sequenced in a study of blood T cell repertoires in COVID-19. TCRdb's copy holds only in-frame clones and misses some; the assay was immunoSEQ multiplex PCR. The sample records about 280,000 clones, about nine tenths being singletons. Sequenced material: peripheral blood. The receptor set was obtained from a man aged 50 to 60 with acute or convalescent COVID-19.

The chain joins TRBV5-1 to TRBJ2-1; D may be TRBD1 (6 bases). V lost 0 bases and J lost 1, with 8 bases in between. The CDR3 has 15 amino acids. Germline V gene sequence: CDR1 SGHRS, CDR2 YFSETQ. The CDR3 is CASSLGTESYNEQFF. CDR3 coding DNA: TGCGCCAGCAGCTTGGGGACAGAATCCTACAATGAGCAGTTCTTC.

The gene calls are TRBV30 and TRBJ2-2, with D tentatively TRBD1 (6 bases). CDR1 and CDR2 (germline): GTSNPN, SVGIG (reference sequence). Trimming removed 5 bases at V and 3 bases at J, with 16 bases between. This CDR3 is built from 15 residues. The CDR3 reads CAWSDSPAYTGELFF. In DNA form, the CDR3 reads TGTGCCTGGTCGGACAGCCCTGCTTACACCGGGGAGCTGTTTTTT.

J is TRBJ1-1 and V is TRBV5-4; 12 positions agree with TRBD1. V dropped 4 bases and J dropped 1; count of bases not matched to a gene: 5. From germline, CDR1 is SGHNT and CDR2 YYREEE (reference sequence). CDR3 size: 16 residues. CDR3 amino acids: CASSPGQGAQNTEAFF. CDR3 sequence (DNA): TGTGCCAGCAGCCCGGGACAGGGGGCGCAGAACACTGAAGCTTTCTTT.

V and J are TRBV30 and TRBJ1-2; 7 bases map to TRBD1. Trimming cost V 3 bases and J 6 bases; bases outside gene matches: 4. Germline CDR1 reads GTSNPN; CDR2 reads SVGIG (reference sequence). This CDR3 has 12 residues. CDR3 in amino acids: CAWSTGVDGYTF. Written as DNA, the CDR3 is TGTGCCTGGAGCACAGGGGTTGATGGCTACACCTTC.

This rearrangement joins TRBV5-8 to TRBJ2-7; the D is unclear. Germline V gene sequence: CDR1 SGHTS, CDR2 YDEGEE. The CDR3 length is 14 residues. Trimming left V 4 bases short and J 2 bases short, with 13 bases between. DNA for the CDR3: TGTGCCAGCAGCGAATATACTCATACCTACGAGCAGTACTTC. Encoded protein: CASSEYTHTYEQYF.

The gene calls are TRBV7-9 and TRBJ1-1; tentatively, D is TRBD1 (6 bases). This CDR3 is built from 15 residues. Looked up from germline, CDR1 is SEHNR and CDR2 is FQNEAQ (reference sequence). V lost 1 base to trimming and J lost 6 bases, with 15 bases between them. CDR3 sequence: CASSLVGRGTSEAFF. The CDR3 coding sequence is TGTGCCAGCAGCTTAGTGGGCAGGGGAACCTCTGAAGCTTTCTTT.

The rearrangement uses TRBV7-6 and TRBJ2-1, with 10 bases that match TRBD2. V gave up 5 bases and J gave up 6 bases; unmatched junction bases: 7. The CDR3 is made up of 15 amino acids. In germline, CDR1 is SGHVS, CDR2 FNYEAQ. This CDR3 is CASSQTSGASNEQFF. The CDR3 bases are TGTGCCAGCAGCCAAACTAGCGGGGCCTCCAATGAGCAGTTCTTC.

This chain connects TRBV30 to TRBJ1-2; TRBD1 is a possible D gene (6 bases). V lost 4 bases, J lost 3 bases, and 18 bases lay in between. The CDR3 consists of 15 residues. CDR1 is GTSNPN, CDR2 SVGIG, per germline (reference sequence). CDR3 nucleotide sequence: TGTGCCTGGACCCATCTGGCAGGGGCTTACTATGGCTACACCTTC. Translated: CAWTHLAGAYYGYTF.

The V and J genes are TRBV9 and TRBJ1-5, with a possible D match to TRBD1 (6 bases). The V gene lost 4 bases and the J gene lost 7 bases, with 21 bases spanning the gap. The V gene's germline CDR1 is SGDLS and CDR2 YYNGEE. CDR3 length equals 16 residues. The CDR3 reads CASSPSGGGGEQPQHF. CDR3 nucleotides: TGTGCCAGCAGCCCCTCTGGCGGGGGGGGCGAACAGCCCCAGCATTTT.

The V and J genes are TRBV15 and TRBJ2-7, with 9 bases matching TRBD1. Germline V gene lookup returns CDR1 LNHNV and CDR2 YYDKDF (reference sequence). V was clipped by 6 bases and J by 1 base; unmatched bases: 4. The CDR3 consists of 14 residues. In DNA, the CDR3 is TGTGCCACCAGGAGACAGGGGGGTTCCTACGAGCAGTACTTC. The encoded protein is CATRRQGGSYEQYF. The full variable domain, completed using reference TRBV15 and TRBJ2-7, is DAMVIQNPRYQVTQFGKPVTLSCSQTLNHNVMYWYQQKSSQAPKLLFHYYDKDFNNEADTPDNFQSRRPNTSFCFLDIRSPGLGDTAMYLCATRRQGGSYEQYFGPGTRLTVT.

V is TRBV19 and J is TRBJ1-6; 9 bases align to TRBD1. CDR3 length: 14 residues. V gave up 5 bases and J gave up 7 bases; unmatched junction bases: 3. CDR1 is LNHDA, CDR2 SQIVND, per germline (reference sequence). The CDR3, as DNA: TGTGCCAGTAGTGCCGGACAGGGGAATTCACCCCTCCACTTT. Amino acid sequence: CASSAGQGNSPLHF.

This sequence joins TRBV7-9 and TRBJ1-1; weak D call: TRBD1 (6 bases). V was trimmed by 5 bases and J by 5 bases, leaving 21 bases between them. Germline loops: CDR1 SEHNR, CDR2 FQNEAQ (reference sequence). This CDR3 region has 16 residues. CDR3 loop: CASSPVGGRGVTEAFF. Here the CDR3 DNA reads TGTGCCAGCAGCCCGGTGGGGGGGCGCGGGGTTACTGAAGCTTTCTTT.

CDR3 protein: CASSLAGSQETQYF. The CDR3 region has the DNA TGTGCCAGCAGCTTGGCGGGGTCCCAAGAGACCCAGTACTTC. This chain uses TRBV5-4 with TRBJ2-5; the D gene is possibly TRBD2 (5 bases). Trimming stripped 0 bases from V and 1 base from J, with 7 bases between. This CDR3 has 14 amino acids. Germline V gives CDR1 SGHNT, CDR2 YYREEE (reference sequence).

The V gene is TRBV29-1, the J gene TRBJ2-2, with D unresolved. CDR1 is SQVTM, CDR2 ANQGSEA, per germline. The CDR3 consists of 14 residues. The V end lost 5 bases, the J end lost 0 bases, and 10 bases lay between the germline ends. CDR3 region: CSVTRAANTGELFF. The CDR3 coding sequence is TGCAGCGTTACGAGAGCCGCGAACACCGGGGAGCTGTTTTTT.

V usage is TRBV5-4 and J usage is TRBJ2-7, with D tentatively TRBD2 (7 bases). V lost 0 bases and J 5 bases, leaving 15 bases between the germline ends. This CDR3 region has 15 residues. Germline assignment: CDR1 SGHNT and CDR2 YYREEE (reference sequence). CDR3 sequence reads: CASSLVSGGTDEQYF. Here the CDR3 DNA reads TGTGCCAGCAGCTTGGTTTCGGGGGGCACGGACGAGCAGTACTTC.

This chain joins TRBV4-2 and TRBJ1-1; a weak D match, TRBD1 (6 bases). This CDR3 region has 15 residues. V gave up 4 bases and J gave up 5 bases, with 17 bases separating them. Germline loops: CDR1 LGHNA, CDR2 YNFKEQ. CDR3 loop: CASSPQGPLRTEAFF. The CDR3 DNA follows: TGTGCCAGCAGCCCCCAGGGGCCTCTGAGGACTGAAGCTTTCTTT.

This rearrangement joins TRBV10-2 to TRBJ2-3, with TRBD1 identical over 7 bases. Germline-derived CDR1 and CDR2 are WSHSY and SAAADI. J was trimmed by 2 bases and V by 5 bases; bases with no gene match: 7. The CDR3 sequence is 15 residues long. The CDR3 loop is CASSYSTGDTDTQYF. In nucleotides, the CDR3 is TGCGCCAGCAGTTACTCTACAGGGGACACAGATACGCAGTATTTT.

The genes are TRBV19 and TRBJ1-3, with D unclear. The CDR3 has 15 amino acids. Germline V gene lookup returns CDR1 LNHDA and CDR2 SQIVND (reference sequence). The ends were cut back, 5 bases at V and 1 base at J, with 12 bases in the middle. The CDR3 is CASSPGLRSGNTIYF. In DNA form, the CDR3 reads TGTGCCAGTAGTCCCGGACTGAGATCTGGAAACACCATATATTTT.

V gene TRBV18 combines with J gene TRBJ1-3; D uncertain. Germline loops: CDR1 KGHSH, CDR2 LQKENI. This CDR3 comprises 14 residues. V dropped 1 base and J dropped 4 bases, with 8 bases sitting between them. For the CDR3, the DNA is TGTGCCAGCTCACCACGCACGGAGGGAAACACCATATATTTT. Translated: CASSPRTEGNTIYF.

This chain connects TRBV19 to TRBJ1-3; D is unresolved. This CDR3 has 15 residues. The V gene's germline CDR1 is LNHDA and CDR2 SQIVND (reference sequence). V lost 6 bases and J lost 0, with 12 bases in between. The CDR3 region has the DNA TGTGCCAGTAGCCGACTCGCGTACTCTGGAAACACCATATATTTT. Translated: CASSRLAYSGNTIYF.

V gene TRBV6-5 combines with J gene TRBJ1-1; TRBD1 matches at 8 bases. The CDR3 is 12 residues long. The V segment lost 5 bases and the J segment 10 bases; nucleotides outside the gene matches: 6. In germline, CDR1 is MNHEY, CDR2 SVGAGI. CDR3 DNA sequence: TGTGCCAGCAGTCAGGGACAGGCACGAGCTTTCTTT. It codes for CASSQGQARAFF.

This sequence joins TRBV19 and TRBJ1-6; tentative D call: TRBD1 (6 bases). Germline V gives CDR1 LNHDA, CDR2 SQIVND (reference sequence). V was pared by 6 bases and J by 10 bases, with 13 bases between. The CDR3 is made up of 13 amino acids. This chain's CDR3 is CASSQGGGSPLHF. The CDR3 bases are TGTGCCAGTAGCCAAGGGGGGGGGTCACCCCTCCACTTT.

The V gene is TRBV10-2, the J gene TRBJ2-6; maybe TRBD1 (5 bases). V lost 4 bases and J 2 bases, leaving 12 bases between the germline ends. Germline V lookup: CDR1 WSHSY, CDR2 SAAADI. This CDR3 is 16 amino acids long. The CDR3 sequence is CASSAPRTTGANVLTF. The DNA of the CDR3 is TGCGCCAGCAGTGCCCCGAGGACAACTGGGGCCAACGTCCTGACTTTC.

The CDR3: CASRSGAPYGYTF. The DNA for the CDR3 is TGTGCCAGCAGGTCAGGGGCCCCGTATGGCTACACCTTC. The chain links TRBV6-5 to TRBJ1-2, with D perhaps TRBD1 (6 bases). The CDR3 is 13 residues long. Trimming stripped 6 bases from V and 5 bases from J, with 13 bases between. The germline V gene has CDR1 MNHEY and CDR2 SVGAGI.

This clone came up once. CDR3 in DNA: TGTGCCAGCTCACCAACGGGACAGGTCTTCTACTACAATGAGCAGTTCTTC. It specifies CASSPTGQVFYYNEQFF. The rearrangement uses TRBV18 and TRBJ2-1; 8 bases line up with TRBD1. Germline trimming cut 2 bases from V and 3 bases from J; bases unmatched to any gene: 9. The germline CDR1 and CDR2 sequences are KGHSH and LQKENI. The CDR3 runs 17 residues.

The chain has TRBV9 and TRBJ2-7; possibly TRBD2 for D (7 bases). Germline V lookup: CDR1 SGDLS, CDR2 YYNGEE. The V end was cut by 0 bases, the J end by 5 bases, with 12 bases between. The CDR3 sequence is 14 residues long. CDR3 loop: CASSVAGGRDEQYF. The CDR3 nucleotides read TGTGCCAGCAGCGTAGCGGGGGGCAGGGACGAGCAGTACTTC.

The CDR3 reads CASSREWTGGYSGELFF. CDR3 in DNA: TGTGCCAGCAGCCGTGAATGGACAGGGGGCTACTCCGGGGAGCTGTTTTTT. The chain couples TRBV7-8 to TRBJ2-2; 11 nucleotides agree with TRBD1. The CDR3 contains 17 residues. The junction had 11 bases not matched to a gene; V was cut back by 5 bases and J by 6 bases. Per the germline V gene, CDR1 is SGHVS and CDR2 is FQNEAQ. Full variable domain (outside the CDR3, taken from reference TRBV7-8 and TRBJ2-2): GAGVSQSPRYKVAKRGQDVALRCDPISGHVSLFWYQQALGQGPEFLTYFQNEAQLDKSGLPSDRFFAERPEGSVSTLKIQRTQQEDSAVYLCASSREWTGGYSGELFFGEGSRLTVL.

With respect to this clone: A read error may account for a junction end that differs from germline. This chain links TRBV7-9 with TRBJ2-7; TRBD1 matches 8 bases. CDR1 is SEHNR, CDR2 FQNEAQ, per germline (reference sequence). The CDR3 totals 13 residues. In DNA, the CDR3 is TGTGCCAGCAGCTTAGGTACGGACAGGGCCCCTAGCTTC. Amino acids: CASSLGTDRAPSF.

The chain joins TRBV3-1 (or the pseudogene TRBV3-2) to TRBJ1-1; a weak D match, TRBD1 (5 bases). This CDR3 contains 15 residues. V was pared by 2 bases and J by 4 bases, with 14 bases between. From germline, CDR1 is LGHDT and CDR2 YNNKEL (reference sequence). This CDR3 is CASSQQTAIGTEAFF. The CDR3, as DNA: TGTGCCAGCAGCCAACAGACAGCTATAGGCACTGAAGCTTTCTTT.

V usage is TRBV6-1 and J usage is TRBJ2-7; TRBD1 is a possible D gene (5 bases). This CDR3 has 14 residues. Germline loops: CDR1 MNHNS, CDR2 SASEGT. Trimming shortened V by 0 bases and J by 2 bases, and 8 bases separated the two germline ends. The DNA for the CDR3 is TGTGCCAGCAGTGAAGCCCAGGGTCCCTACGAGCAGTACTTC. Its translation: CASSEAQGPYEQYF.

The chain carries TRBV3-1 (or the pseudogene TRBV3-2) and TRBJ1-1, with D perhaps TRBD1 (5 bases). The ends were cut back, 2 bases at V and 3 bases at J, with 10 bases in the middle. Germline lookup yields CDR1 LGHDT and CDR2 YNNKEL (reference sequence). The CDR3 consists of 14 residues. CDR3 in amino acids: CASSQRQLDTEAFF. CDR3 coding DNA: TGTGCCAGCAGCCAACGACAGTTGGACACTGAAGCTTTCTTT.

This chain connects TRBV2 to TRBJ1-6, with a possible D match to TRBD1 (6 bases). V lost 8 bases, J lost 7 bases, and 18 bases lay in between. The CDR3 is made up of 15 amino acids. Germline V CDR1 and CDR2: SNHLY, FYNNEI. In nucleotides, the CDR3 is TGTGCCAGCTTCCGGGACCCGGGGGGCAATTCACCCCTCCACTTT. Protein: CASFRDPGGNSPLHF. Complete variable domain (other parts from reference TRBV2 and TRBJ1-6): EPEVTQTPSHQVTQMGQEVILRCVPISNHLYFYWYRQILGQKVEFLVSFYNNEISEKSEIFDDQFSVERPDGSNFTLKIRSTKLEDSAMYFCASFRDPGGNSPLHFGNGTRLTVT.